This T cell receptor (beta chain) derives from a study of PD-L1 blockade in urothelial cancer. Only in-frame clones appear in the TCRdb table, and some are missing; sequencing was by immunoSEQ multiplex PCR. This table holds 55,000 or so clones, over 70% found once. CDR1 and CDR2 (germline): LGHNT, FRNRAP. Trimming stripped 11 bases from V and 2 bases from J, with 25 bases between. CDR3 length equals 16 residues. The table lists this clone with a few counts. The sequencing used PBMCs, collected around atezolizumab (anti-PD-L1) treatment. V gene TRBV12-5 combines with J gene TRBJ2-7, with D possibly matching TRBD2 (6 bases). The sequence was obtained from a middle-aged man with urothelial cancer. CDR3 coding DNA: TGTGCTCACCCGCCAGAGAGACTAGGGCTACCCTACGAGCAGTACTTC. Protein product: CAHPPERLGLPYEQYF.